Described below is a single T cell receptor beta chain sequence and its context. The V segment lost 1 base and the J segment 1 base; nucleotides outside the gene matches: 4. Germline lookup yields CDR1 DFQATT and CDR2 SNEGSKA (reference sequence). This CDR3 is built from 14 residues. The data were obtained in a study of blood T cells in healthy people across ages. A sample-barcoded 5' primer and a J-beta primer mix were used in a second PCR of about 7 to 12 cycles. TCRdb itself ran the 5' RACE reads through MiXCR, one entry per CDR3 protein. The repertoire holds more than 500,000 distinct CDR3 sequences, 25% to 30% seen once, with about 18% in the top ten.

The chain couples TRBV20-1 to TRBJ2-7, with 7 bases identical to TRBD2. This sequence originates from a woman in her seventies in good health. The specimen sequenced was blood. Here the CDR3 DNA reads TGCAGTGCTAGAGTCGGGGGGTTTTCCTACGAGCAGTACTTC. Its translation: CSARVGGFSYEQYF.